This T cell receptor beta chain was sequenced during a study of cytomegalovirus exposure and HLA in healthy donors. At the level of the study: Earlier, 150 million to 200 million T cells were analyzed, and some 120 million unique TCR beta sequences were found among them. Study-wide findings and caveats: A later analysis appeared to link common viral pathogens to several of the most significant clusters. In an earlier analysis, about 87% or about 30%: the productive usage of most TCR beta V segments.

On this clone: What it recognizes is unknown.

Germline V gene data show CDR1 as WSHSY and CDR2 as SAAADI. The V gene lost 2 bases and the J gene lost 5 bases, with 23 bases spanning the gap. CDR3 size: 18 residues. PCR amplification relied on 60 Vbeta primers (plus 13 Jbeta primers). Data came from immunoSEQ multiplex PCR; TCRdb stores just in-frame clones and leaves some out. Of approximately 200,000 clones in the sample, about four fifths are singletons; the top ten hold roughly 6%. Those who donated were healthy bone marrow donors. Sequenced material: PBMCs. The origin of this receptor is a woman aged 25 to 39 in good health and CMV-seropositive. The V call is TRBV10-2, the J call TRBJ2-3, with D possibly being TRBD2 (6 bases). The CDR3 is CASSEPTTLGGAGDTQYF. CDR3 DNA sequence: TGCGCCAGCAGTGAGCCAACCACCCTTGGCGGGGCTGGAGATACGCAGTATTTT.